The text below deals with one T cell receptor (beta chain). What antigen it recognizes has not been identified. The input lacks base qualities; no much larger clone sits a single base away. The donors were 40 or so Caucasian individuals from Russia, aged 6 to 90 years, who were systemically healthy. Approximately 10 milliliters of peripheral blood were collected from each donor into EDTA-treated Vacutainer tubes. Ficoll-Paque density-gradient centrifugation was used to isolate PBMCs, with at least 7 million obtained per sample. Trizol reagent was used to extract total RNA from the PBMCs, yielding at least 5 micrograms per sample. Naive CD45RAhigh/CD27high T cell percentages were measured by flow cytometry on a PBMC aliquot from every donor. Taken from the germline V gene (reference sequence), the CDR1 and CDR2 loops are DFQATT and SNEGSKA. Trimming at the junction amounts to 2 bases on V and 8 bases on J, and the germline ends lie 15 bases apart. Reading from cysteine to phenylalanine, the CDR3 counts 13 amino acids. CDR3 DNA only is kept here, 39 bases in frame from base 1.

The sample comes from a study of blood T cells in healthy people across ages (dated by TCRdb to the mid-2010s). About the study as a whole: In model experiments, roughly one uniquely barcoded TCR beta cDNA molecule per two T cells was captured by template switching. The study measured age-related changes in TCR beta repertoire diversity using deep sequencing normalized with unique cDNA molecular identifiers. To avoid experimental bias, donors of different ages were spread randomly across the sequencing lanes. The study analyzed two additional independent replicas of 1 million unique cDNA reads from the same blood draw for two donors, one aged 18 to 30 and one aged 80 or older. Four age groups were formed from the donors: young (average 16 years), middle-aged (just under 40), aged (approximately 60) and long-lived (approximately 80). What the work shows at the level of the full study, not this receptor alone: The CMV infection status of donors was not known, potentially confounding age-related changes in expanded clonotypes. Estimates of total diversity based on one million sequenced T cells were considered lower bounds and underestimates. A strong correlation was found between observed TCR beta diversity and the percentage of naive T cells measured by flow cytometry. Since profiling was done on bulk unsorted PBMCs, naive and antigen-experienced compartments could not be conclusively compared. Compared with the aged group, the long-lived group had more naive CD4+ T cells, fewer expanded clones and increased TCR diversity, a pattern suggesting age selection. As age increased, observed TCR beta diversity per million T cells dropped in a roughly linear way, and a significant reduction was already evident by age around 41.

Library method: 5' RACE. TCRdb shows the sequencer as Illumina HiSeq 2500. A second 7 to 11 cycle PCR used a sample-barcoded 5' primer and a J-beta primer mix. A template-switch 5' adaptor carrying 12 random nucleotides introduced a unique molecular identifier onto each TCR beta cDNA molecule. Each sample yielded at least 2.5 million CDR3-containing paired-end reads. All of the RNA was converted into first-strand cDNA using the Mint cDNA synthesis kit, with a TRBC-specific oligonucleotide serving as the primer. After uracil-DNA glycosylase treatment, a first 18-cycle PCR used universal primers M1SS and BC2_uni_R on all cDNA. The published analysis was carried out like this. Normalization of each sample was performed by random selection of 1 million high-quality reads, each carrying a distinct molecular identifier. Instead of being binned into consensus sequences, reads that shared molecular identifiers were thrown out. MiTCR, with a Q25 quality threshold and the strictest error-elimination algorithm, was used for CDR3 identification, clonotype clustering and error correction. A nonparametric unseen species model using Euler transformation provided a lower-bound estimate of total TCR beta diversity. The public sequencing data were trimmed at Q25 with fastp and processed into clonotypes with MiXCR by TCRdb, which kept only in-frame beta chains. Every distinct CDR3 protein forms one entry, paired with its most common genes and DNA. The V and J calls shown here were made by TCRdb, not taken from the authors' results. The sample table holds about 1.6 million distinct CDR3 sequences, of which approximately 32% were seen once. The top ten clonotypes cover 10% to 12% of the sample.

The V and J segments used are TRBV20-1 and TRBJ1-1; TRBD1 might be the D gene, on 5 matching bases. The specimen was blood. The receptor was isolated from a woman in her thirties in good health. The CDR3 has the sequence CSARYGGRLEAFF. The nucleotide sequence reads as follows: TGCAGTGCTAGATATGGGGGAAGGCTAGAAGCTTTCTTT.